These 6 T cell receptor beta chains originate from one sample sequenced in a study of identical twins. TCRdb itself ran the 5' RACE reads through MiXCR, one entry per CDR3 protein. The table shows around 250,000 distinct CDR3 sequences, with roughly 13% occurring only once. This sample also belongs to another study, concerning yellow fever vaccine responses in identical twins.

The specimen was memory (CD45RO+) T cells sorted from blood. These receptors all stem from a woman under 30 in good health.

At least ten counts were recorded for this clonotype. The DNA for the CDR3 is TGTGCCAGCAGCTTAGGACAGGGACCGCAGCCCCAGCATTTT. This gives the protein CASSLGQGPQPQHF. V and J are TRBV11-2 and TRBJ1-5; TRBD1 agrees at 7 bases. This CDR3 spans 14 amino acids. With 1 base clipped from V and 7 bases from J, the junction kept 4 bases outside the gene matches. Germline CDR1 reads SGHAT; CDR2 reads FQNNGV.

J is TRBJ2-1 and V is TRBV19; D may be TRBD1 or TRBD2 (5 bases each). The CDR3 contains 14 residues. CDR1 LNHDA and CDR2 SQIVND come from the germline V gene (reference sequence). The germline V and J ends were trimmed by 7 bases and 9 bases, with 19 bases remaining between them. The DNA of the CDR3 is TGTGCCAGTAATCCTAGCCCCCGTCAGGGTGAGCAGTTCTTC. This gives the protein CASNPSPRQGEQFF.

At least ten counts were recorded for this clonotype. The chain links TRBV15 to TRBJ2-7; tentatively, D is TRBD2 (6 bases). V was cut by 0 bases and J by 2 bases, with 11 bases left in between. CDR1 is LNHNV, CDR2 YYDKDF, per germline (reference sequence). The CDR3 sequence is 15 residues long. CDR3 protein: CATSRDLALAYEQYF. In nucleotides, the CDR3 is TGTGCCACCAGCAGAGATCTAGCGCTTGCCTACGAGCAGTACTTC. The variable domain in full, with the rest retrieved from reference TRBV15 and TRBJ2-7, is DAMVIQNPRYQVTQFGKPVTLSCSQTLNHNVMYWYQQKSSQAPKLLFHYYDKDFNNEADTPDNFQSRRPNTSFCFLDIRSPGLGDTAMYLCATSRDLALAYEQYFGPGTRLTVT.

This clonotype was counted a few times. Here the CDR3 DNA reads TGTGCCAGCAGTCCAGGGGGACAGGGTGGTGAGACCCAGTACTTC. This gives the protein CASSPGGQGGETQYF. The chain carries TRBV3-1 and TRBJ2-5, with TRBD1 matching 9 bases. The junction had 10 bases not matched to a gene; V was cut back by 6 bases and J by 5 bases. Germline V gene sequence: CDR1 LGHDT, CDR2 YNNKEL (reference sequence). The length of the CDR3 is 15 residues.

This clonotype came up a few times. This chain connects TRBV29-1 to TRBJ2-7, with TRBD1 matching over 8 bases. V gave up 1 base and J gave up 3 bases; unmatched junction bases: 8. Germline V gives CDR1 SQVTM, CDR2 ANQGSEA. The CDR3 is made up of 15 amino acids. The CDR3 here is CSVEARGRFRYEQYF. The CDR3 DNA sequence: TGCAGCGTTGAAGCCAGGGGGCGTTTTCGCTACGAGCAGTACTTC.

Ten or more counts support this clonotype. The rearrangement links TRBV2 to TRBJ1-4; 8 nucleotides align to TRBD1. Unmatched junction bases numbered 6, after V lost 4 bases and J lost 8 bases. The V gene's germline CDR1 is SNHLY and CDR2 FYNNEI. This CDR3 comprises 14 residues. The CDR3 sequence is CASSGDRRGEKLFF. The CDR3 DNA reads as TGTGCCAGCAGTGGGGACAGGAGGGGCGAAAAACTGTTTTTT. The variable domain in full, completed from reference TRBV2 and TRBJ1-4, reads EPEVTQTPSHQVTQMGQEVILRCVPISNHLYFYWYRQILGQKVEFLVSFYNNEISEKSEIFDDQFSVERPDGSNFTLKIRSTKLEDSAMYFCASSGDRRGEKLFFGSGTQLSVL.